Listed here are 31 T cell receptor beta chains from one sample, sequenced in a study of blood T cell repertoires in COVID-19. TCRdb's table, derived via immunoSEQ multiplex PCR, lists solely in-frame clones and lacks some. This table has roughly 200,000 clones, approximately 92% appearing once. Sequencing was done on a sample of PBMCs or T cells enriched from blood (not recorded which). Receptor source: a woman between 40 and 55 years old with acute COVID-19.

V usage is TRBV15 and J usage is TRBJ2-7; a possible D gene is TRBD2 (6 bases). Germline V gene sequence: CDR1 LNHNV, CDR2 YYDKDF (reference sequence). The CDR3 is 13 residues long. Trimming stripped 0 bases from V and 6 bases from J, with 9 bases between. CDR3 DNA sequence: TGTGCCACCAGCAGAGATGGGGGGAGCGAGCAGTACTTC. Residues: CATSRDGGSEQYF.

The chain uses TRBV10-1 and TRBJ2-1; perhaps TRBD1 as D (6 bases). This CDR3 comprises 18 residues. CDR1 is WNHNN, CDR2 SYGVQD, per germline (reference sequence). The V gene lost 1 base and the J gene lost 0 bases, with 16 bases spanning the gap. The CDR3 DNA reads TGCGCCAGCAGTGAGTTACCCCGGGACACACGCTCCTACAATGAGCAGTTCTTC. It codes for CASSELPRDTRSYNEQFF.

This chain uses TRBV9 with TRBJ2-6, with D perhaps matching TRBD1 (5 bases). V was clipped by 3 bases and J by 3 bases, with 10 bases between them. Germline-derived CDR1 and CDR2 are SGDLS and YYNGEE. The CDR3 loop spans 15 amino acids. DNA for the CDR3: TGTGCCAGCAGCGCTCAGGGTGGTGGGGCCAACGTCCTGACTTTC. Its translation is CASSAQGGGANVLTF. Drawing the rest from reference TRBV9 and TRBJ2-6, the complete variable domain is DSGVTQTPKHLITATGQRVTLRCSPRSGDLSVYWYQQSLDQGLQFLIQYYNGEERAKGNILERFSAQQFPDLHSELNLSSLELGDSALYFCASSAQGGGANVLTFGAGSRLTVL.

The chain couples TRBV6-2 or TRBV6-3 to TRBJ1-1; weak D call: TRBD1 (5 bases). Germline V lookup: CDR1 MNHEY, CDR2 SVGEGT. The CDR3 consists of 15 residues. V was pared by 2 bases and J by 2 bases, with 12 bases between. CDR3 amino acids: CASSYDSSGNTEAFF. CDR3 bases: TGTGCCAGCAGTTACGACAGCAGTGGAAACACTGAAGCTTTCTTT.

The chain has TRBV5-4 and TRBJ2-3; 8 positions match TRBD2. The CDR3 is made up of 14 amino acids. V was clipped by 3 bases and J by 6 bases; unmatched bases: 6. Looked up from germline, CDR1 is SGHNT and CDR2 is YYREEE (reference sequence). CDR3 nucleotide sequence: TGTGCCAGCAGCTCGACTAGCGTGTTCGATACGCAGTATTTT. Protein: CASSSTSVFDTQYF.

This clone was found once. The gene calls are TRBV19 and TRBJ1-3; D possibly corresponds to TRBD1 (5 bases). V lost 5 bases and J lost 0, with 17 bases in between. This CDR3 comprises 17 residues. The germline V gene has CDR1 LNHDA and CDR2 SQIVND (reference sequence). This CDR3 is CASSADRLSSSGNTIYF. DNA of the CDR3: TGTGCCAGTAGTGCCGACAGACTGTCCAGCTCTGGAAACACCATATATTTT.

The chain links TRBV10-2 to TRBJ1-6, with a weak D call TRBD1 (5 bases). Trimming stripped 3 bases from V and 10 bases from J, with 16 bases between. CDR3 size: 15 residues. Germline V gene sequence: CDR1 WSHSY, CDR2 SAAADI. In nucleotides, the CDR3 is TGCGCCAGCAGTGATTTTCGGGGGTTAGGGTCACCCCTCCACTTT. Protein sequence: CASSDFRGLGSPLHF.

V usage is TRBV30 and J usage is TRBJ1-1; D may be TRBD1 (6 bases). With 0 bases removed from V and 10 bases from J, the gap between germline ends came to 12 bases. The CDR3 runs 12 residues. Germline CDR1 and CDR2: GTSNPN and SVGIG (reference sequence). The CDR3: CAWSVPGQLAFF. CDR3 coding DNA: TGTGCCTGGAGTGTACCCGGACAGTTAGCTTTCTTT.

This sequence joins TRBV5-1 and TRBJ1-6; 7 positions match TRBD1. Germline V gene data show CDR1 as SGHRS and CDR2 as YFSETQ. The trim removed 4 bases at V and 5 bases at J, leaving 3 bases unmatched. This CDR3 spans 14 amino acids. CDR3 DNA: TGCGCCAGCAGCCCAGGACAGGATAATTCACCCCTCCACTTT. Translating it yields CASSPGQDNSPLHF.

This clone turned up a few times. This chain links TRBV6-5 with TRBJ1-1; possibly TRBD1 for D (5 bases). With 0 bases removed from V and 1 base from J, the gap between germline ends came to 12 bases. The CDR3 is 16 residues long. Germline V CDR1 and CDR2: MNHEY, SVGAGI. The CDR3 DNA reads TGTGCCAGCAGTTACTCGAGTAACAGGAGGAACACTGAAGCTTTCTTT. It translates to CASSYSSNRRNTEAFF.

CDR3 amino acids: CASRPELDRGPFF. CDR3 DNA: TGTGCCAGCAGACCCGAGCTTGACAGGGGACCTTTCTTT. The rearrangement joins TRBV6-5 to TRBJ1-1; 8 bases are shared with TRBD1. V dropped 6 bases and J dropped 12; count of bases not matched to a gene: 12. Germline V gene lookup returns CDR1 MNHEY and CDR2 SVGAGI. This CDR3 is built from 13 residues.

The rearrangement joins TRBV9 to TRBJ2-1; a possible D gene is TRBD2 (6 bases). The V end was cut by 0 bases, the J end by 4 bases, with 11 bases between. The CDR3 contains 15 residues. Germline V gene data show CDR1 as SGDLS and CDR2 as YYNGEE. The CDR3, as DNA: TGTGCCAGCAGCGTAGATGCGGGGCCTTACAATGAGCAGTTCTTC. Its translation is CASSVDAGPYNEQFF.

The V call is TRBV29-1, the J call TRBJ2-3, with TRBD2 matching 10 bases. CDR1 and CDR2 from the germline V gene are SQVTM and ANQGSEA. CDR3 size: 13 residues. With 7 bases clipped from V and 1 base from J, the junction kept 2 bases outside the gene matches. CDR3 in DNA: TGCAGCGCTGGGACTAGCGGCACAGATACGCAGTATTTT. This translates into CSAGTSGTDTQYF.

The V and J genes are TRBV4-2 and TRBJ2-2, with 15 bases identical to TRBD2. Germline CDR1 LGHNA, CDR2 YNFKEQ. This CDR3 spans 17 amino acids. Trimming cost V 6 bases and J 8 bases; bases outside gene matches: 10. The CDR3 here is CASRHTGTSGRTGELFF. DNA of the CDR3: TGTGCCAGCAGACACACCGGGACTAGCGGGAGGACGGGGGAGCTGTTTTTT.

The rearrangement uses TRBV14 and TRBJ2-5; D perhaps matches TRBD2 (6 bases). V gave up 0 bases and J gave up 5 bases, with 16 bases separating them. The germline CDR1 and CDR2 sequences are SGHDN and FVKESK. The CDR3 extends over 16 amino acids. The CDR3 sequence: CASSQDGGDFRETQYF. The CDR3 nucleotides read TGTGCCAGCAGCCAAGACGGGGGAGACTTTCGGGAGACCCAGTACTTC.

The V and J genes are TRBV5-1 and TRBJ1-1; tentative D call: TRBD1 (6 bases). V was shortened by 0 bases and J by 5 bases, with 17 bases between the two germline ends. The germline gives CDR1 SGHRS, CDR2 YFSETQ. The CDR3 sequence is 16 residues long. CDR3 sequence reads: CASSLVGSRGGTEAFF. The CDR3 nucleotides read TGCGCCAGCAGCTTGGTTGGGTCCAGGGGTGGGACTGAAGCTTTCTTT.

The chain couples TRBV5-1 to TRBJ2-3; TRBD2 agrees at 10 bases. Germline V lookup: CDR1 SGHRS, CDR2 YFSETQ. J lost 4 bases, V lost 0 bases, and 2 bases had no gene match. The CDR3 extends over 15 amino acids. The CDR3, as DNA: TGCGCCAGCAGCTTGGTAGCGGGGGGACCAGATACGCAGTATTTT. It translates to CASSLVAGGPDTQYF.

The rearrangement joins TRBV19 to TRBJ2-5; 7 bases fit TRBD1. This CDR3 region has 15 residues. V lost 8 bases, J lost 0 bases, and 9 bases stayed unmatched. Per germline, CDR1 LNHDA and CDR2 SQIVND (reference sequence). CDR3 DNA: TGTGCCAGTCAACTTACCGGGACAGACCAAGAGACCCAGTACTTC. It yields the protein CASQLTGTDQETQYF.

The chain carries TRBV5-1 and TRBJ1-2; a possible D gene is TRBD1 (5 bases). Per germline, CDR1 SGHRS and CDR2 YFSETQ. The CDR3 extends over 13 amino acids. V was cut by 0 bases and J by 6 bases, with 9 bases left in between. In DNA form, the CDR3 reads TGCGCCAGCAGCTTGGAGCAGGGAAATGGCTACACCTTC. Translated: CASSLEQGNGYTF.

The chain joins TRBV5-1 to TRBJ2-5; D possibly corresponds to TRBD1 (5 bases). This CDR3 comprises 15 residues. CDR1 SGHRS and CDR2 YFSETQ come from the germline V gene. V was shortened by 0 bases and J by 4 bases, with 13 bases between the two germline ends. The CDR3 sequence is CASSLATGPSETQYF. The CDR3 DNA is TGCGCCAGCAGCTTGGCCACAGGACCCTCAGAGACCCAGTACTTC.

This clone was seen a single time. The chain uses TRBV30 and TRBJ1-4; TRBD1 aligns across 8 bases. The CDR3 covers 13 residues. CDR1 GTSNPN and CDR2 SVGIG come from the germline V gene (reference sequence). J lost 6 bases, V lost 8 bases, and 8 bases had no gene match. CDR3 DNA: TGTGCCCGACAGGGGCAGAGTCATGAAAAACTGTTTTTT. Translation: CARQGQSHEKLFF.

A note on this clone: Other DNA sequences of this sample code for an identical CDR3. The chain employs TRBV12-3 or TRBV12-4 and TRBJ2-3; 8 bases align to TRBD2. The CDR3 loop spans 13 amino acids. V was clipped by 6 bases and J by 1 base; unmatched bases: 0. This CDR3 reads CASRLAGTDTQYF. In DNA, the CDR3 is TGTGCCAGCAGACTAGCGGGCACAGATACGCAGTATTTT.

The chain combines TRBV2 with TRBJ2-1; 12 bases agree with TRBD1. From germline, CDR1 is SNHLY and CDR2 FYNNEI. V lost 7 bases to trimming and J lost 7 bases; unmatched junction nucleotides: 8. The CDR3 totals 15 residues. The CDR3 region has the DNA TGTGCCAGCACCCCCGGGACAGGGGGCCTGAATGAGCAGTTCTTC. This encodes CASTPGTGGLNEQFF. Drawing the rest from reference TRBV2 and TRBJ2-1, the complete variable domain is EPEVTQTPSHQVTQMGQEVILRCVPISNHLYFYWYRQILGQKVEFLVSFYNNEISEKSEIFDDQFSVERPDGSNFTLKIRSTKLEDSAMYFCASTPGTGGLNEQFFGPGTRLTVL.

The chain joins TRBV18 to TRBJ1-4; 7 positions match TRBD1. The germline V gene has CDR1 KGHSH and CDR2 LQKENI. This CDR3 region has 17 residues. J lost 6 bases, V lost 3 bases, and 13 bases had no gene match. The CDR3: CASSPRTGRSGDEKLFF. In nucleotides, the CDR3 is TGTGCCAGCTCACCCCGGACAGGACGTAGCGGAGATGAAAAACTGTTTTTT.

The chain is built from TRBV2 and TRBJ2-2; TRBD2 matches at 16 bases. V lost 5 bases and J lost 2; bases outside the gene matches: 20. The CDR3 is made up of 23 amino acids. Germline assignment: CDR1 SNHLY and CDR2 FYNNEI. The CDR3 DNA follows: TGTGCCAGCAGTACTAATATCGGGACTAGCGGGAGGGCAGCCCGCCTTAACACCGGGGAGCTGTTTTTT. It encodes CASSTNIGTSGRAARLNTGELFF.

Only one count was recorded for this clone. Written as DNA, the CDR3 is TGTGCCAGCAGCCAAGATCGGCTAGCGGGGTGGGATGAGCAGTTCTTC. It translates to CASSQDRLAGWDEQFF. The rearrangement uses TRBV3-1 (or the pseudogene TRBV3-2) and TRBJ2-1; 9 positions agree with TRBD2. The CDR3 runs 16 residues. Looked up from germline, CDR1 is LGHDT and CDR2 is YNNKEL (reference sequence). V gave up 0 bases and J gave up 8 bases; unmatched junction bases: 8.

This chain joins TRBV19 and TRBJ2-2; perhaps TRBD1 as D (6 bases). The length of the CDR3 is 13 residues. V was clipped by 6 bases and J by 4 bases, with 9 bases between them. From germline, CDR1 is LNHDA and CDR2 SQIVND (reference sequence). Written as DNA, the CDR3 is TGTGCCAGTAGCGGGACACGCACCGGGGAGCTGTTTTTT. Protein: CASSGTRTGELFF. Combining the CDR3 with reference TRBV19 and TRBJ2-2 gives the whole variable domain DGGITQSPKYLFRKEGQNVTLSCEQNLNHDAMYWYRQDPGQGLRLIYYSQIVNDFQKGDIAEGYSVSREKKESFPLTVTSAQKNPTAFYLCASSGTRTGELFFGEGSRLTVL.

This clone was detected a few times. V and J are TRBV29-1 and TRBJ1-1, with 8 bases identical to TRBD1. There are 12 residues in the CDR3. Germline CDR1 SQVTM, CDR2 ANQGSEA. J gave up 5 bases and V 6 bases, and 5 bases lay outside the gene matches. CDR3 loop: CSVMQGATEAFF. The CDR3 DNA reads TGCAGCGTCATGCAGGGGGCTACTGAAGCTTTCTTT. Based on the CDR3 plus reference TRBV29-1 and TRBJ1-1, the full variable domain is SAVISQKPSRDICQRGTSLTIQCQVDSQVTMMFWYRQQPGQSLTLIATANQGSEATYESGFVIDKFPISRPNLTFSTLTVSNMSPEDSSIYLCSVMQGATEAFFGQGTRLTVV.

The chain combines TRBV2 with TRBJ1-3, with 7 bases that match TRBD1. Per germline, CDR1 SNHLY and CDR2 FYNNEI. The CDR3 covers 15 residues. J lost 0 bases, V lost 6 bases, and 5 bases had no gene match. CDR3 amino acids: CASRTGVGSGNTIYF. CDR3 DNA: TGTGCCAGCAGAACAGGGGTCGGCTCTGGAAACACCATATATTTT.

The gene calls are TRBV6-5 and TRBJ2-7, with D possibly being TRBD2 (5 bases). CDR3 length equals 14 residues. From germline, CDR1 is MNHEY and CDR2 SVGAGI. Trimming took off 6 bases at V and 4 bases at J, with 16 bases between the two ends. The CDR3 reads CASSPYYGEYEQYF. The CDR3 DNA reads TGTGCCAGCAGCCCCTACTATGGGGAGTACGAGCAGTACTTC.

The chain uses TRBV20-1 and TRBJ2-1; maybe TRBD2 (6 bases). Trimming shortened V by 6 bases and J by 6 bases, and 9 bases separated the two germline ends. Germline assignment: CDR1 DFQATT and CDR2 SNEGSKA (reference sequence). The CDR3 sequence is 11 residues long. The CDR3, as DNA: TGCAGTGCCCGGACTATCAATGAGCAGTTCTTC. Translated: CSARTINEQFF.